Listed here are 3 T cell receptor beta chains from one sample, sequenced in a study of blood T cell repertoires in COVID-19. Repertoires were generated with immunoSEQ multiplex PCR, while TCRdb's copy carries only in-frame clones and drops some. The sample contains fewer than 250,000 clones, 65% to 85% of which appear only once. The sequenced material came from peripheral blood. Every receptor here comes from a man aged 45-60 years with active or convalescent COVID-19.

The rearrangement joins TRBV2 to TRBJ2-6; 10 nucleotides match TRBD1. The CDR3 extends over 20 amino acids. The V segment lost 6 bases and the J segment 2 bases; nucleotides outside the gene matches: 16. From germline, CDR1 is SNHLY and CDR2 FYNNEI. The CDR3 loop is CASRPKDRGNRYAGANVLTF. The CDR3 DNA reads TGTGCCAGCAGACCTAAGGACAGGGGGAATCGCTATGCTGGGGCCAACGTCCTGACTTTC.

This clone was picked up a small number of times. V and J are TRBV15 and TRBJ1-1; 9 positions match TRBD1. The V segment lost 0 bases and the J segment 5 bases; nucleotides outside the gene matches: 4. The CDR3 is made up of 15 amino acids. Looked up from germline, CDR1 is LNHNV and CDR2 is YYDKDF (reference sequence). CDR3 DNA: TGTGCCACCAGCAGAGAGACAGGGGGGAGGACTGAAGCTTTCTTT. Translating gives CATSRETGGRTEAFF. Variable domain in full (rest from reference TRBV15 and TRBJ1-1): DAMVIQNPRYQVTQFGKPVTLSCSQTLNHNVMYWYQQKSSQAPKLLFHYYDKDFNNEADTPDNFQSRRPNTSFCFLDIRSPGLGDTAMYLCATSRETGGRTEAFFGQGTRLTVV.

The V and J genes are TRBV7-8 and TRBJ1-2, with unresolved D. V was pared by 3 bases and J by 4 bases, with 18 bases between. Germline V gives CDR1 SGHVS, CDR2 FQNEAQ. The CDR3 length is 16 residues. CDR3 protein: CASSFLPGGQSYGYTF. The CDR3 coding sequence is TGTGCCAGCAGCTTTCTACCCGGCGGCCAAAGCTATGGCTACACCTTC. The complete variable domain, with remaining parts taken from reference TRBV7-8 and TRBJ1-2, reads GAGVSQSPRYKVAKRGQDVALRCDPISGHVSLFWYQQALGQGPEFLTYFQNEAQLDKSGLPSDRFFAERPEGSVSTLKIQRTQQEDSAVYLCASSFLPGGQSYGYTFGSGTRLTVV.